The clone carrying this TCR beta chain was counted once. This entry comes from a study of blood T cell repertoires in COVID-19. Study details: The study drew acute and convalescent COVID-19 samples from the United States, Italy and Spain. The cDNA or gDNA used as material had been derived from T cells, B-cell-depleted T cells, or PBMCs.

As originally analysed: Quantification of nucleated cells was approximated via reference gene primer amplification. Method: immunoSEQ multiplex PCR; TCRdb's copy keeps in-frame clones and lacks some. V, J and clone size are taken as reported in that table, and D and trimming were inferred from the DNA itself. Altogether 65,000 to 90,000 clones are present, approximately 83% being singletons, with the ten largest covering over 2%. Trimming took 1 base from V and 3 from J, leaving 7 bases between them. From germline, CDR1 is SNHLY and CDR2 FYNNEI. The CDR3 has 14 residues. Sequenced input: peripheral blood. This receptor was identified in a man older than 75 with active or convalescent COVID-19. The J gene is TRBJ1-5, the V gene TRBV2; D uncertain. The CDR3 region is CASSEVPSNQPQHF. The CDR3 DNA reads TGTGCCAGCAGTGAAGTCCCTTCCAATCAGCCCCAGCATTTT.